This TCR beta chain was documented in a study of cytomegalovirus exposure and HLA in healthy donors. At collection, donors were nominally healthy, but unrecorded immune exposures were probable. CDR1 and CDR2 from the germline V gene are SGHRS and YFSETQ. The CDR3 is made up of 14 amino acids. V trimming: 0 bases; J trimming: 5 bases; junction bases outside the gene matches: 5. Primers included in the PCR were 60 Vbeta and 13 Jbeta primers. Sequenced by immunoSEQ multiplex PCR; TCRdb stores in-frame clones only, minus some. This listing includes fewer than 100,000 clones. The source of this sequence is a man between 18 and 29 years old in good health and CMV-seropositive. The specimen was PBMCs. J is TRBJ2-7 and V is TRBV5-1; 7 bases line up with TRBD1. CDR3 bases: TGCGCCAGCAGCTTGGGACAGGGACGTGACGAGCAGTACTTC. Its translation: CASSLGQGRDEQYF.